These 2 T cell receptor beta chains came from one sample sequenced in a study of PD-L1 blockade in urothelial cancer. Time point here: pretreatment peripheral blood. Clones were sequenced by immunoSEQ multiplex PCR, and TCRdb holds only the in-frame ones, with some missing. The repertoire has 90,000 or so clones, almost 90% of them found once; the top ten carry under 2%. The sample in question was PBMCs, obtained around atezolizumab (anti-PD-L1) treatment. The receptor source for this set is a man aged 55 to 70 with urothelial cancer.

The chain recombines TRBV6-4 with TRBJ2-5; TRBD2 matches at 10 bases. The CDR3 contains 15 residues. CDR1 MRHNA and CDR2 SNTAGT come from the germline V gene. V lost 3 bases, J lost 5 bases, and 6 bases stayed unmatched. Here the CDR3 DNA reads TGTGCCAGCAGTGAACCTAGCGGGAGTGGGGAGACCCAGTACTTC. This sequence encodes CASSEPSGSGETQYF.

The chain couples TRBV5-8 to TRBJ1-3; D gene unclear. The germline gives CDR1 SGHTS, CDR2 YDEGEE. CDR3 length equals 16 residues. Trimming took 4 bases from V and 0 from J, leaving 14 bases between them. This chain's CDR3 is CASSRRLSHSGNTIYF. Written as DNA, the CDR3 is TGTGCCAGCAGCCGGAGACTTAGCCACTCTGGAAACACCATATATTTT.